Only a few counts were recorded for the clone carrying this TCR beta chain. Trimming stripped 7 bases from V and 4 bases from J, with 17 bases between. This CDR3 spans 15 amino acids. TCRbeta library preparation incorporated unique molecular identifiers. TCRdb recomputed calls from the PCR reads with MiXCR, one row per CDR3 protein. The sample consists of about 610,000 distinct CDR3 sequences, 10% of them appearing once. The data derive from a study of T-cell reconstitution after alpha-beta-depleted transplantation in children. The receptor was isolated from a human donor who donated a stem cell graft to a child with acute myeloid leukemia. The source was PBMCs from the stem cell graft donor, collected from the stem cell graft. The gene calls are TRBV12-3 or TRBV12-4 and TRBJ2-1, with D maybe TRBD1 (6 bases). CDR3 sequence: CASTPGVALYNEQFF. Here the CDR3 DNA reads TGTGCCAGCACCCCAGGGGTAGCGCTTTACAATGAGCAGTTCTTC.